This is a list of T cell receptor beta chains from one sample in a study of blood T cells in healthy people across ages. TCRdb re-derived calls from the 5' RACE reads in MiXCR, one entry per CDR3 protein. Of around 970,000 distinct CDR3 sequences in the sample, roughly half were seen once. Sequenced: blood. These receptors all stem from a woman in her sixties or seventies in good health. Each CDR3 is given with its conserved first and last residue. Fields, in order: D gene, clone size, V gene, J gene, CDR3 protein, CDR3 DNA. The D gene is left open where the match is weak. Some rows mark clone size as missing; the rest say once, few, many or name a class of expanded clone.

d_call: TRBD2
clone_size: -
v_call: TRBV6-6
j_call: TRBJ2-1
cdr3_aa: CASSGYSGSSSYNEQFF
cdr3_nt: TGTGCCAGCAGCGGATATAGCGGGTCGAGCTCCTACAATGAGCAGTTCTTC

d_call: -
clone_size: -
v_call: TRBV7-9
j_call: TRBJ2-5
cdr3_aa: CASSTYAGSHLTETQYF
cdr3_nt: TGTGCCAGCAGCACCTACGCGGGGTCGCACTTGACGGAGACCCAGTACTTC

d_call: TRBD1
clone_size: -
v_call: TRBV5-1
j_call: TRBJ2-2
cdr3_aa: CASNPAGGNTGELFF
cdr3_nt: TGCGCCAGCAACCCCGCAGGGGGCAACACCGGGGAGCTGTTTTTT

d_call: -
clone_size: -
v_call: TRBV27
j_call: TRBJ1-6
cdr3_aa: CASSFRGPNSPLHF
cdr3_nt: TGTGCCAGCAGTTTCAGGGGCCCCAATTCACCCCTCCACTTT

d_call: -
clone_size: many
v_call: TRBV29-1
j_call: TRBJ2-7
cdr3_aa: CSAGAAYEQYF
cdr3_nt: TGCAGCGCGGGAGCCGCGTACGAGCAGTACTTC

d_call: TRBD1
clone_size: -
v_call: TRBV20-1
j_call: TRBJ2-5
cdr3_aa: CSANLHRDRGRETQYF
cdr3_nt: TGCAGTGCTAACCTCCACCGGGACAGGGGGCGAGAGACCCAGTACTTC

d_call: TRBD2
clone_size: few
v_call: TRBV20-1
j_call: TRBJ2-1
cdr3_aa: CSAREAGTNEQFF
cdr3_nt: TGCAGTGCTAGGGAAGCGGGAACCAATGAGCAGTTCTTC

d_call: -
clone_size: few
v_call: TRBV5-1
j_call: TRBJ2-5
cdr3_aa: CASSSAFGETQYF
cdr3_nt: TGCGCCAGCAGCTCCGCTTTTGGGGAGACCCAGTACTTC

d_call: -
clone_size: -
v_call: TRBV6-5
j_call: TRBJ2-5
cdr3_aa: CASSISLAWETQYF
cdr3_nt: TGTGCCAGCAGTATCTCCCTTGCCTGGGAGACCCAGTACTTC

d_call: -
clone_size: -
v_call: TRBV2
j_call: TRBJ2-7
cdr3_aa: CASSWRGGRGDEQYF
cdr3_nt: TGTGCCAGCAGTTGGAGGGGGGGACGGGGAGATGAGCAGTACTTC

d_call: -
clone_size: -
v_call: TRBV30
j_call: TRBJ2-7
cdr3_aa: CAWSVGTGNHEQYF
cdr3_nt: TGTGCCTGGAGTGTAGGCACGGGGAACCACGAGCAGTACTTC

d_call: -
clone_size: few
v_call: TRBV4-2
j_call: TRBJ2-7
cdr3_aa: CASSQGYRAYEQYF
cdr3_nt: TGTGCCAGCAGCCAAGGGTATAGGGCCTACGAGCAGTACTTC

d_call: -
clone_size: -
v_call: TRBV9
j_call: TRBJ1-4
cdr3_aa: CASSVGGASDEKLFF
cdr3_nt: TGTGCCAGCAGCGTAGGGGGGGCAAGCGATGAAAAACTGTTTTTT

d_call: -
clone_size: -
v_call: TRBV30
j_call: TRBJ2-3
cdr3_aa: CAWRRGVTDTQYF
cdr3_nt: TGTGCCTGGCGGAGAGGGGTCACAGATACGCAGTATTTT

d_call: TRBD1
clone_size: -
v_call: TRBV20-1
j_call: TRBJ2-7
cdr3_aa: CSATGDSYEQYF
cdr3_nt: TGCAGTGCTACCGGGGACAGCTACGAGCAGTACTTC

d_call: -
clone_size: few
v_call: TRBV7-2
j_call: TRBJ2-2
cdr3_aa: CASSLNAVNTGELFF
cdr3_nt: TGTGCCAGCAGCCTTAATGCCGTCAACACCGGGGAGCTGTTTTTT

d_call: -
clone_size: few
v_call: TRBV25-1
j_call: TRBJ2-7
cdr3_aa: CASSSLTYSYEQYF
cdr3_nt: TGTGCCAGCAGTTCTCTGACATACTCCTACGAGCAGTACTTC

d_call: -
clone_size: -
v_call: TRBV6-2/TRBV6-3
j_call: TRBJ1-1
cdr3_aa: CASSYSNTLMNTEAFF
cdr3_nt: TGTGCCAGCAGTTACTCGAACACGCTCATGAACACTGAAGCTTTCTTT

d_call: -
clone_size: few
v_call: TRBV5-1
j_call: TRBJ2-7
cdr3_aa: CASSLDGARTYEQYF
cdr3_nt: TGCGCCAGCAGCTTGGATGGGGCCCGCACCTACGAGCAGTACTTC

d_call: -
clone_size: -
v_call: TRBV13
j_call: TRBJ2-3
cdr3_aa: CASSSMKPVSPDTQYF
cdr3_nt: TGTGCCAGCAGCTCTATGAAGCCCGTTAGCCCAGATACGCAGTATTTT

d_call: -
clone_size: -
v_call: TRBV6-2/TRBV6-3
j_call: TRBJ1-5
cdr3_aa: CASSLMSNQPQHF
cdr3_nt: TGTGCCAGCAGTCTCATGAGCAATCAGCCCCAGCATTTT

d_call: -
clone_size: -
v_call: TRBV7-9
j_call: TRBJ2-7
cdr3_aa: CASSPMDSNTITKQYF
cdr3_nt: TGTGCCAGCAGCCCGATGGACAGCAACACGATTACGAAGCAGTACTTC

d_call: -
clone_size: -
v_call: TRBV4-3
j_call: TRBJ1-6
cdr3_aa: CASSQDYSPLHF
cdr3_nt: TGCGCCAGCAGCCAAGATTACTCACCCCTCCACTTT

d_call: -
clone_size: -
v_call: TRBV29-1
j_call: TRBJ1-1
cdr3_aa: CSVASGTRAHAEAFF
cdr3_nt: TGCAGCGTTGCCTCCGGGACACGGGCCCACGCTGAAGCTTTCTTT

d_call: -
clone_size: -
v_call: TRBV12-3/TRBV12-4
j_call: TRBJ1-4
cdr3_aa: CASSLVAGDEKLFF
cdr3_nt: TGTGCCAGCAGTTTAGTAGCGGGTGATGAAAAACTGTTTTTT

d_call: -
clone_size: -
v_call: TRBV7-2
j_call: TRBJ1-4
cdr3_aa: CASSLPTQGEKLFF
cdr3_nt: TGTGCCAGCAGCCTACCGACACAGGGTGAAAAACTGTTTTTT

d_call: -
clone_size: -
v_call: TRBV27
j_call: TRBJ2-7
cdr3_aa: CASSAFGVHYEQYF
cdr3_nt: TGTGCCAGCAGTGCCTTTGGGGTTCACTACGAGCAGTACTTC

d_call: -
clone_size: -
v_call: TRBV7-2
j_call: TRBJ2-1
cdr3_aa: CASSLHSDEQFF
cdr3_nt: TGTGCCAGCAGCTTGCATTCGGATGAGCAGTTCTTC

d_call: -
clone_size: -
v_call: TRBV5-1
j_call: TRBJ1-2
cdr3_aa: CASSVTAGSYGYTF
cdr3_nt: TGCGCCAGCAGCGTGACGGCAGGGAGCTATGGCTACACCTTC

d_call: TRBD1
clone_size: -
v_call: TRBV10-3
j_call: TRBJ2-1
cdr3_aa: CAIRGNTGDEQFF
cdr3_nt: TGTGCCATCAGGGGCAATACAGGGGATGAGCAGTTCTTC

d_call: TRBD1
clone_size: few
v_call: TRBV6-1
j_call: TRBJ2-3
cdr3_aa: CASRYGQGSTDTQYF
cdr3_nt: TGTGCCAGCAGATACGGACAGGGTAGCACAGATACGCAGTATTTT

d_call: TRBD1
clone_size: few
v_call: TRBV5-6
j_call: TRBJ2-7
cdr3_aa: CASSPIDRGQYEQYF
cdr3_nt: TGTGCCAGCAGCCCTATTGACAGGGGGCAGTACGAGCAGTACTTC

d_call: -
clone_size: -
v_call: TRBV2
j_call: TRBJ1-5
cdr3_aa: CASSAREVSNQPQHF
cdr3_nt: TGTGCCAGCAGTGCAAGGGAAGTAAGCAATCAGCCCCAGCATTTT

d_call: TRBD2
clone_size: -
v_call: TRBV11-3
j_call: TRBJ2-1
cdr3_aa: CASSSPGGGRGINEQFF
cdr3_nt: TGTGCCAGCAGCTCCCCGGGGGGCGGGAGGGGGATCAATGAGCAGTTCTTC

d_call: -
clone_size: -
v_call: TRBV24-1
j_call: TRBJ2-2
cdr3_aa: CAVQGLANTGELFF
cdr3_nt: TGTGCAGTACAGGGTCTCGCGAACACCGGGGAGCTGTTTTTT

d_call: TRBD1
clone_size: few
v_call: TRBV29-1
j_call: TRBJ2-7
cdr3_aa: CSVGDRGLFEQYF
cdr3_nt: TGCAGCGTTGGAGACAGGGGGCTCTTCGAGCAGTACTTC

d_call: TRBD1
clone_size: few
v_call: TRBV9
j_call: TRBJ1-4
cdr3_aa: CASSVARQGRNEKLFF
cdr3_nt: TGTGCCAGCAGCGTAGCCCGACAGGGGAGGAATGAAAAACTGTTTTTT

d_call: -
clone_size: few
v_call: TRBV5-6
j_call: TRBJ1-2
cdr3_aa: CASSYPLEGYTF
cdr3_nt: TGTGCCAGCAGCTACCCTTTGGAAGGCTACACCTTC

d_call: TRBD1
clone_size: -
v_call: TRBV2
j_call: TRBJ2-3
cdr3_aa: CARQAGQGNTDTQYF
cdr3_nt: TGTGCCAGACAGGCGGGACAGGGGAACACAGATACGCAGTATTTT

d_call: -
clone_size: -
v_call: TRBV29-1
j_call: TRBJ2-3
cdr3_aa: CSPMGYGDTQYF
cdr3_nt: TGCAGCCCAATGGGGTATGGAGATACGCAGTATTTT

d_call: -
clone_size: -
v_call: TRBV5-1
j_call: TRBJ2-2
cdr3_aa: CASSPPSSGELFF
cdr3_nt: TGCGCCAGCAGCCCGCCTAGCTCCGGGGAGCTGTTTTTT

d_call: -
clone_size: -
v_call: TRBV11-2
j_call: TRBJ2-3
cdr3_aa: CASSLERQRTDTQYF
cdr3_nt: TGTGCCAGCAGCTTAGAGCGGCAGAGGACAGATACGCAGTATTTT

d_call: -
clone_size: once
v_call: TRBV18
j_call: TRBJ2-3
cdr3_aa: CASSPTAVSSDTQYF
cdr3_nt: TGTGCCAGCTCACCAACAGCGGTTAGCTCAGATACGCAGTATTTT

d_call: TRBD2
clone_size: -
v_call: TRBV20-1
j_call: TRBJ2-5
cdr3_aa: CSARSRTSGPQETQYF
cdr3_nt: TGCAGTGCTAGATCGAGGACTAGCGGGCCCCAAGAGACCCAGTACTTC

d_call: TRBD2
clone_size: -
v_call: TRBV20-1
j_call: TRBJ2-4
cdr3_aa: CSARPSGKNIQYF
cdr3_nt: TGCAGTGCTAGACCTAGCGGCAAAAACATTCAGTACTTC

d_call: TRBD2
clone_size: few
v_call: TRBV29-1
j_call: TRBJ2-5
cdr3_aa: CSYWGSGSARETQYF
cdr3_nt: TGCAGCTACTGGGGTAGCGGGAGTGCCCGAGAGACCCAGTACTTC